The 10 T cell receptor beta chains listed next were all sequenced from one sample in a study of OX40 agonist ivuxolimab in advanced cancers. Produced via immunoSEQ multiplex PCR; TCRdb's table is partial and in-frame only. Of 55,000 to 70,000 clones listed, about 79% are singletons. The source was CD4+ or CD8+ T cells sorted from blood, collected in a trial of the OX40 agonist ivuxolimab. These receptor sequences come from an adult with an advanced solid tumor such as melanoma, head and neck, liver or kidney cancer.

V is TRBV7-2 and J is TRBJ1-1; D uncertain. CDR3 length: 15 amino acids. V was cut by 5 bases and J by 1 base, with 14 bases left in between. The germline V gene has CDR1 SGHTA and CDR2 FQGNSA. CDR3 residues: CASSQRRAGNTEAFF. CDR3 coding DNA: TGTGCCAGCAGCCAACGTCGGGCAGGGAACACTGAAGCTTTCTTT.

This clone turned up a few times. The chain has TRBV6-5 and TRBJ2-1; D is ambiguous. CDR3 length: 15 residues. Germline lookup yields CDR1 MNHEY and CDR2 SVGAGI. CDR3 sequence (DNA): TGTGCGTCAAATGCCGGAGTGAGCTCCTACAATGAGCAGTTCTTC. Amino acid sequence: CASNAGVSSYNEQFF.

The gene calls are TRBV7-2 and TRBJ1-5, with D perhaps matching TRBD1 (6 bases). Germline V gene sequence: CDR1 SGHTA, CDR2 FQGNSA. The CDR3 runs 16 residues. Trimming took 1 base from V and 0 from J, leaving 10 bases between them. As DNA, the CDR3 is TGTGCCAGCAGCTTAGTTGGGGGGCGTAGCAATCAGCCCCAGCATTTT. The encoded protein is CASSLVGGRSNQPQHF.

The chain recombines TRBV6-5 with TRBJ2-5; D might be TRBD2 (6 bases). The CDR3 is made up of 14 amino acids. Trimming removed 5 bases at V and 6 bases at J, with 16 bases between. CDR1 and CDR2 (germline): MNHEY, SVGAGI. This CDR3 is CASSHNPRGKTQYF. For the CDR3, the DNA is TGTGCCAGCAGTCACAACCCCCGGGGGAAGACCCAGTACTTC.

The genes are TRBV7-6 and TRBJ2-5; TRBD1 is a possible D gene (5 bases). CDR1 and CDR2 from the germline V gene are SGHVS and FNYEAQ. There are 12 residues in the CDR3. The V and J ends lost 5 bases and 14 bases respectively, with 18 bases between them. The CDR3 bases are TGTGCCAGCAGCGTTTCAGGGTCCCTCCCCTACTTC. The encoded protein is CASSVSGSLPYF.

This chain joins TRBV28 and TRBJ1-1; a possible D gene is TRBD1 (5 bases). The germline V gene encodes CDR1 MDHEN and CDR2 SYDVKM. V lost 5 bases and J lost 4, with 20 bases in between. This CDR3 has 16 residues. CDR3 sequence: CASSPPLGGVRTEAFF. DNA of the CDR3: TGTGCCAGCAGTCCCCCATTGGGGGGGGTACGCACTGAAGCTTTCTTT.

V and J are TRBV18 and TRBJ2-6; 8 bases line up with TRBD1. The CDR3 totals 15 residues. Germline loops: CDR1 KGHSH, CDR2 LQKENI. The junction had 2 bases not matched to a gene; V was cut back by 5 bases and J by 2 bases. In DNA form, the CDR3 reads TGTGCCAGCTCATCGGGACAGGCTGGGGCCAACGTCCTGACTTTC. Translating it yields CASSSGQAGANVLTF.

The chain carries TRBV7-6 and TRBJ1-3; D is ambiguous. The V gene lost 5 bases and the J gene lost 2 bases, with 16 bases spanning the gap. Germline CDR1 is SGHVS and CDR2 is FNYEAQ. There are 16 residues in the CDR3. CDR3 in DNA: TGTGCCAGCAGCCGTGATACCCCGGGTGCTGGAAACACCATATATTTT. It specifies CASSRDTPGAGNTIYF.

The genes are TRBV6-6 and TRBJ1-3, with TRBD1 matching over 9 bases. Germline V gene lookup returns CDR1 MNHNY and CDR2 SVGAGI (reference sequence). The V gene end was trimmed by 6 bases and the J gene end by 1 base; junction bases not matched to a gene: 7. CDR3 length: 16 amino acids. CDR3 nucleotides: TGTGCCAGCAGACAACCGGGACAGGGATCTGGAAACACCATATATTTT. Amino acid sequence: CASRQPGQGSGNTIYF.

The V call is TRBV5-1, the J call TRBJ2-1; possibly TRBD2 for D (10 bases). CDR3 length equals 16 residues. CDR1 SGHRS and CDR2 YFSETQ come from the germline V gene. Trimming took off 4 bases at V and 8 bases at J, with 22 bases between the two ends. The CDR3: CASSQGTSGDRDEQFF. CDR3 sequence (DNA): TGCGCCAGCAGCCAAGGCACTAGCGGGGACAGGGATGAGCAGTTCTTC.